This record looks at one TCR beta chain sequence and its context. The entry originates in a study of blood T cell repertoires in COVID-19. The CDR3 length is 13 residues. The V end was cut by 0 bases, the J end by 8 bases, with 11 bases between. Germline values: CDR1 SGHRS, CDR2 YFSETQ. Sequencing used immunoSEQ multiplex PCR; TCRdb keeps in-frame clones, though not all of them. Among tens of thousands of clones listed, over 60% were seen once. Material for sequencing was peripheral blood. The chain has TRBV5-1 and TRBJ1-2, with D uncertain. This clonotype was sampled from a young man with COVID-19, enrolled during active disease. The CDR3 reads CASSLAGDGGYTF. CDR3 bases: TGCGCCAGCAGCTTGGCCGGGGATGGAGGCTACACCTTC.